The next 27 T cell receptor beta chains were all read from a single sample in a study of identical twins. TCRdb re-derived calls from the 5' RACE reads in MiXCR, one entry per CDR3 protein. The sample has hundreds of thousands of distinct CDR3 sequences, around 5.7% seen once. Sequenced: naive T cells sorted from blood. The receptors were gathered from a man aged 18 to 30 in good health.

The CDR3 sequence is CSPPRSGHRSSYEQYV. Here the CDR3 DNA reads TGCAGTCCTCCCCGCTCGGGACACAGGAGCTCCTACGAGCAGTACGTC. The V gene is TRBV20-1, the J gene TRBJ2-7, with a weak D call TRBD1 (6 bases). The CDR3 consists of 16 residues. Looked up from germline, CDR1 is DFQATT and CDR2 is SNEGSKA (reference sequence). V dropped 8 bases and J dropped 0 bases, with 23 bases sitting between them.

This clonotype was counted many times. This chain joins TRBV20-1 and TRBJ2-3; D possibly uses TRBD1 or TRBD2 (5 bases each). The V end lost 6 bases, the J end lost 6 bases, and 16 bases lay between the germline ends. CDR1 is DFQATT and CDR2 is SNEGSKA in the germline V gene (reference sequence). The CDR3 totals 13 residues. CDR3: CSASGQEGDTQYF. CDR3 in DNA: TGCAGTGCGTCCGGGCAAGAGGGGGATACGCAGTATTTT.

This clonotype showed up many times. The CDR3 loop is CASSAPTSGRERGGYNEQFF. CDR3 sequence (DNA): TGTGCCAGCAGCGCCCCGACTAGCGGGAGGGAGCGGGGAGGGTACAATGAGCAGTTCTTC. This chain links TRBV9 with TRBJ2-1, with 14 positions matching TRBD2. The CDR3 is made up of 20 amino acids. V shed 3 bases and J 4 bases; nucleotides not matched to a gene: 15. Germline V gene data show CDR1 as SGDLS and CDR2 as YYNGEE.

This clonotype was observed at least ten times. The CDR3 loop reads CASSLEGQGGKAFF. The DNA for the CDR3 is TGTGCCAGCAGCTTGGAAGGACAGGGAGGTAAAGCTTTCTTT. V is TRBV5-6 and J is TRBJ1-1; 8 nucleotides align to TRBD1. V trimming: 0 bases; J trimming: 9 bases; junction bases outside the gene matches: 7. The germline V gene encodes CDR1 SGHDT and CDR2 YYEEEE. The CDR3 consists of 14 residues.

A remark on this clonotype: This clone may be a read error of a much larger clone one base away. The CDR3 nucleotides are TGTTCCAGCAGCCCTGATATCCTAGCGGTATACAATGAGCAGTTCTTC. It encodes CSSSPDILAVYNEQFF. V usage is TRBV6-1 and J usage is TRBJ2-1, with 7 nucleotides matching TRBD2. From germline, CDR1 is MNHNS and CDR2 SASEGT. The CDR3 sequence is 16 residues long.

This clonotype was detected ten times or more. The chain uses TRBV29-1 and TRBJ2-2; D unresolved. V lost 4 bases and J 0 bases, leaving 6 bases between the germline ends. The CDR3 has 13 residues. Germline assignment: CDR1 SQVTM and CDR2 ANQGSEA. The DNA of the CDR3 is TGCAGCGTTGCAGCGACGAACACCGGGGAGCTGTTTTTT. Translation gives CSVAATNTGELFF.

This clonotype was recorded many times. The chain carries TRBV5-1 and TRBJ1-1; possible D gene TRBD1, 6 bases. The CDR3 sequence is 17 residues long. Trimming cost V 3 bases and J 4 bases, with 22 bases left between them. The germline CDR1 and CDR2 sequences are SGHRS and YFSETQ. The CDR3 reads CASSSPTGFGTATEAFF. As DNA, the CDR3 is TGCGCCAGCAGCTCACCCACAGGGTTCGGGACGGCCACTGAAGCTTTCTTT.

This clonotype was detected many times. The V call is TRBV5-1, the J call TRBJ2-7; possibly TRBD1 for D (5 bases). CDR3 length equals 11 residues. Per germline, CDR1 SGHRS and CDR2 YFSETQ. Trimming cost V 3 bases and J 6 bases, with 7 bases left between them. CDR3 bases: TGCGCCAGCAGCTCAGGGATCGAGCAGTACGTC. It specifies CASSSGIEQYV.

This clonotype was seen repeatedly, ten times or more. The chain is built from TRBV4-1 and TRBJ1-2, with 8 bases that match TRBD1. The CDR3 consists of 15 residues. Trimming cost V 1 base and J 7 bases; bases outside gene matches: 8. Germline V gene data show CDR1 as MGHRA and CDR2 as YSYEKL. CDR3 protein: CASSQGWTGSLGYTF. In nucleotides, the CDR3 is TGCGCCAGCAGCCAAGGGTGGACAGGGTCTCTTGGCTACACCTTC.

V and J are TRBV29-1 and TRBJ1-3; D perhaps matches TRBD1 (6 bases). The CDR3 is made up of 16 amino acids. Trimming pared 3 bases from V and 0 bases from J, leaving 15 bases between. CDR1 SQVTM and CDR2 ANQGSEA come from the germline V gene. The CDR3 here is CSVDKGQGSSGNTIYF. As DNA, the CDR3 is TGCAGCGTTGATAAGGGGCAGGGGAGCTCTGGAAACACCATATATTTT.

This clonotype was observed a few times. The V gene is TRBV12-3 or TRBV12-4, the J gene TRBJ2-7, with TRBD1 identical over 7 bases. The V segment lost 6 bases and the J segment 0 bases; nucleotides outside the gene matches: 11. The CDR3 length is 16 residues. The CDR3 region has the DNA TGTGCCAGCAGCCGGACCGGGACAGTAATCTCCTACGAGCAGTACTTC. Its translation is CASSRTGTVISYEQYF.

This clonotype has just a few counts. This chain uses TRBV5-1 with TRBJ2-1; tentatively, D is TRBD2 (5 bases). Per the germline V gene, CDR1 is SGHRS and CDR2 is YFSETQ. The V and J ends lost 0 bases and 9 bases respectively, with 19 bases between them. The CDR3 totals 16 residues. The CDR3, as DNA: TGCGCCAGCAGCTTGGGGGCCGGGATAGGTTTTGGTGAGCAGTTCTTC. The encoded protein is CASSLGAGIGFGEQFF.

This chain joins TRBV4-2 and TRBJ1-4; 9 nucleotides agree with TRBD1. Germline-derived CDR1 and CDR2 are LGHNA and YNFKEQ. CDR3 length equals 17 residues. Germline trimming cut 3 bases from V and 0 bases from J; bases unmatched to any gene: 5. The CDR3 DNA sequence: TGTGCCAGCAGCCAGGGGACAGGGATGGCAACTAATGAAAAACTGTTTTTT. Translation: CASSQGTGMATNEKLFF.

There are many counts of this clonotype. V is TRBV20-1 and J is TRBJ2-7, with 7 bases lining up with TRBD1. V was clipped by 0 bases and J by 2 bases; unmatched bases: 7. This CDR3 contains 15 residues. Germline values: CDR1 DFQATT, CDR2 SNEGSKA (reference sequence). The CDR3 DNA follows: TGCAGTGCTAGAGAGCTACAGGGGCCCACCTACGAGCAGTACTTC. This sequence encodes CSARELQGPTYEQYF.

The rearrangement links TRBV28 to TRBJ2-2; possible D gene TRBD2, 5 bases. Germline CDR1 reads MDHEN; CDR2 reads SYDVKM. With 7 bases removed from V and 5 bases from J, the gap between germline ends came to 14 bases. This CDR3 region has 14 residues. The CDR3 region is CASISGERTGELFF. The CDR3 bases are TGTGCCAGCATATCCGGGGAGAGGACCGGGGAGCTGTTTTTT.

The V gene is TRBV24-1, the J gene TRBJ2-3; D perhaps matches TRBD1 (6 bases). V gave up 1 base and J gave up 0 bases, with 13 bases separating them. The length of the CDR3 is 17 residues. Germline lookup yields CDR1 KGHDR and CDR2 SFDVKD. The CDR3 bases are TGTGCCACCAGTGATTTAAGCCCAGGGGATAGCACAGATACGCAGTATTTT. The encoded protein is CATSDLSPGDSTDTQYF.

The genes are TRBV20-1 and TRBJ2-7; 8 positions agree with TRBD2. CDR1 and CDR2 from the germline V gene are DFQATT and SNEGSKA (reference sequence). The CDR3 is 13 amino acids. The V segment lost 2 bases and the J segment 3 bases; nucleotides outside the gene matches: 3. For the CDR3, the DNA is TGCAGTGCTAGACCTACTAGCGGCTACGAGCAGTACTTC. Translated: CSARPTSGYEQYF.

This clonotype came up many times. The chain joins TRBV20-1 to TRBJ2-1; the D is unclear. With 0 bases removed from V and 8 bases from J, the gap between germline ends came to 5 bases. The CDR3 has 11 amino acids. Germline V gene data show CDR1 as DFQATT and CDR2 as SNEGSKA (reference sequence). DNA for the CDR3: TGCAGTGCTAGAGACCGATATGAGCAGTTCTTC. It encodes CSARDRYEQFF.

The CDR3 protein is CSARDSLWVSYEQYF. Written as DNA, the CDR3 is TGCAGTGCTAGAGATTCCCTCTGGGTATCCTACGAGCAGTACTTC. The V gene is TRBV20-1, the J gene TRBJ2-7; D unclear. Germline V CDR1 and CDR2: DFQATT, SNEGSKA (reference sequence). The CDR3 is 15 amino acids. The ends were cut back, 0 bases at V and 1 base at J, with 13 bases in the middle.

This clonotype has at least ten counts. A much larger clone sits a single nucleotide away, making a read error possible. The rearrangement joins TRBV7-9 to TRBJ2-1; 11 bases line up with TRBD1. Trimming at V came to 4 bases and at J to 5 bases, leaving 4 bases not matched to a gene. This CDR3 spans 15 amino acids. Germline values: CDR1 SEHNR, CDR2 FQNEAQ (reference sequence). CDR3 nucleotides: TGTGCCAGCAGCTCCGGGACAGGGGGGAACAATGAGCAGTTCTTC. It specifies CASSSGTGGNNEQFF.

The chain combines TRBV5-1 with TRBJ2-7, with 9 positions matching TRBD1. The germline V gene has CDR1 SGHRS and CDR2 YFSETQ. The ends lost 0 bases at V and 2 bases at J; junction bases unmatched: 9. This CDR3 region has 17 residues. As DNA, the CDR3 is TGCGCCAGCAGCTTGGGGCCCCGGGACAGGGCACCCTACGAGCAGTACGTC. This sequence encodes CASSLGPRDRAPYEQYV.

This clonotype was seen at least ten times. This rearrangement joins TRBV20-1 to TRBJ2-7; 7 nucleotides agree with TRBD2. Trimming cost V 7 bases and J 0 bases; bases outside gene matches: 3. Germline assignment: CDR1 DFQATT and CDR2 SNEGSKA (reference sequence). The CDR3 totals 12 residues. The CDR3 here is CSGGGVSYEQYF. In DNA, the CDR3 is TGCAGTGGGGGGGGGGTCTCCTACGAGCAGTACTTC.

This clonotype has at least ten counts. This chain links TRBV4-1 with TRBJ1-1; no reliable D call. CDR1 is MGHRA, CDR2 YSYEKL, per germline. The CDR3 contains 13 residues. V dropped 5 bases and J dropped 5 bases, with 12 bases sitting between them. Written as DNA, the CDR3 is TGCGCCAGCAGCTTGGTTGGATGGACTGAAGCTTTCTTT. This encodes CASSLVGWTEAFF.

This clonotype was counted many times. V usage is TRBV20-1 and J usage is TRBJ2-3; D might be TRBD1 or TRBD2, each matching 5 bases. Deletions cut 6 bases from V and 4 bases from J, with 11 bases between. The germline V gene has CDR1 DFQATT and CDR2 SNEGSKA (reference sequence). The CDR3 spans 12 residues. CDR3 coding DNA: TGCAGTGCCGGGGACCGCGCAGATACGCAGTATTTT. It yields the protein CSAGDRADTQYF.

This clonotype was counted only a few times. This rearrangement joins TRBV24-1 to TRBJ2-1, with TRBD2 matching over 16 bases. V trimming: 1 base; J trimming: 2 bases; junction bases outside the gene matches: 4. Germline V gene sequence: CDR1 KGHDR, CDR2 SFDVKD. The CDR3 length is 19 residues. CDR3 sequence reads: CATSDFSGTSGRAYNEQFF. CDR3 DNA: TGTGCCACCAGTGATTTCTCCGGGACTAGCGGGAGGGCCTACAATGAGCAGTTCTTC.

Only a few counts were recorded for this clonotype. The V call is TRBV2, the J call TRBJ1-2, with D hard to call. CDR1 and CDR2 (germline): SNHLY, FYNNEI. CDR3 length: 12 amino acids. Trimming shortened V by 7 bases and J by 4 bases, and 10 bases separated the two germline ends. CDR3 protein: CASKTAFYGYTF. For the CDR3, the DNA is TGTGCCAGCAAAACGGCATTCTATGGCTACACCTTC.

CDR3 coding DNA: TGTGCCAGCAGGAGGCTAGCTGGAGACTCCTACAATGAGCAGTTCTTC. As protein: CASRRLAGDSYNEQFF. This rearrangement joins TRBV2 to TRBJ2-1; D might be TRBD2 (5 bases). This CDR3 has 16 residues. Germline CDR1 reads SNHLY; CDR2 reads FYNNEI. Deletions cut 6 bases from V and 0 bases from J, with 15 bases between.